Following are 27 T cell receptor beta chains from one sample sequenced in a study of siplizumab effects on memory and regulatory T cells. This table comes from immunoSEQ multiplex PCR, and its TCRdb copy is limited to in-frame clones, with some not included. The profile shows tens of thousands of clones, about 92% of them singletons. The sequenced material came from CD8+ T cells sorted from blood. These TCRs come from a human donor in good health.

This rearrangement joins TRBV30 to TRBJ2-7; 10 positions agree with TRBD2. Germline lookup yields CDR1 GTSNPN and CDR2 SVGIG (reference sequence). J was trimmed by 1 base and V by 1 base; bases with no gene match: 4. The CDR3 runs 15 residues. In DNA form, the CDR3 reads TGTGCCTGGAGTGGTAGCGGGAGGCCTTCCTACGAGCAGTACTTC. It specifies CAWSGSGRPSYEQYF.

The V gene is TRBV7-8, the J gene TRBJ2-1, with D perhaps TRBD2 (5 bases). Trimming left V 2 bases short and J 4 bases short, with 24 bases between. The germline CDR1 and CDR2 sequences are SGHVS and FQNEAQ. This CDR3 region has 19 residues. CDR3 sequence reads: CASSLYTSDGPAVYNEQFF. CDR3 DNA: TGTGCCAGCAGCTTATATACTAGTGACGGGCCTGCCGTTTACAATGAGCAGTTCTTC.

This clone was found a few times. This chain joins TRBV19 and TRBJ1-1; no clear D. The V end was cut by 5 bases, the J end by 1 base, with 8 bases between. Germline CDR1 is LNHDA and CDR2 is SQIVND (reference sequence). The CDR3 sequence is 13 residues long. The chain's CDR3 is CASSETENTEAFF. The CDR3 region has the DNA TGTGCCAGTAGTGAAACCGAGAACACTGAAGCTTTCTTT.

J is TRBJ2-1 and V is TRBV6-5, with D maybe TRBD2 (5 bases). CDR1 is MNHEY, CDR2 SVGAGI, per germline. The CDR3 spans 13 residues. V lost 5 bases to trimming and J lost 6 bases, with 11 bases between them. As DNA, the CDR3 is TGTGCCAGCAGTCCCTCTAGCCGCAATGAGCAGTTCTTC. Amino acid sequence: CASSPSSRNEQFF.

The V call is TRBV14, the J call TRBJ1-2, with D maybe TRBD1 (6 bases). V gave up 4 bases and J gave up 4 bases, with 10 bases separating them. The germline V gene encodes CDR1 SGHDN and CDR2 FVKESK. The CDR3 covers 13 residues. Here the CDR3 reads CASSPGQFYGYTF. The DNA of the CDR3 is TGTGCCAGCAGCCCTGGACAGTTCTATGGCTACACCTTC.

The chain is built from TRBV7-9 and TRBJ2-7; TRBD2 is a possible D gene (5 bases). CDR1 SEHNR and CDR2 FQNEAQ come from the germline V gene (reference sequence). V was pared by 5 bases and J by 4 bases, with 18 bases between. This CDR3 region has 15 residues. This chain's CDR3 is CASSPPGLAVYEQYF. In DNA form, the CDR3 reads TGTGCCAGCAGCCCACCCGGGCTAGCAGTTTACGAGCAGTACTTC.

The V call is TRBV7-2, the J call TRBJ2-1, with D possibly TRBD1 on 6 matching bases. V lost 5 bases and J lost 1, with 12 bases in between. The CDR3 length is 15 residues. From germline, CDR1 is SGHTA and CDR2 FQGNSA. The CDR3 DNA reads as TGTGCCAGCAGCCCCGGGACAAGATCCTACAATGAGCAGTTCTTC. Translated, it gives CASSPGTRSYNEQFF.

CDR3 amino acids: CASSLEGPSYEQYF. The CDR3 bases are TGTGCCAGCAGCCTAGAGGGCCCTTCCTACGAGCAGTACTTC. This chain connects TRBV7-2 to TRBJ2-7, with a possible D match to TRBD2 (5 bases). V lost 5 bases, J lost 1 base, and 12 bases lay in between. The CDR3 runs to 14 residues. The germline V gene has CDR1 SGHTA and CDR2 FQGNSA.

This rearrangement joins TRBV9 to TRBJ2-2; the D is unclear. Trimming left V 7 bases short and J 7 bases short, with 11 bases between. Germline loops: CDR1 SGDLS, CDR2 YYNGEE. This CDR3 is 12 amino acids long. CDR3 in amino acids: CASGPVGGELFF. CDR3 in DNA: TGTGCCAGCGGCCCGGTTGGCGGGGAGCTGTTTTTT.

The CDR3 DNA sequence: TGTGCCAGCAGTTCACCCGGGGCGACCTACGAGCAGTACTTC. This codes for CASSSPGATYEQYF. This chain uses TRBV27 with TRBJ2-7; D possibly uses TRBD1 or TRBD2 (5 bases each). Trimming shortened V by 4 bases and J by 2 bases, and 12 bases separated the two germline ends. CDR1 and CDR2 (germline): MNHEY, SMNVEV (reference sequence). This CDR3 spans 14 amino acids.

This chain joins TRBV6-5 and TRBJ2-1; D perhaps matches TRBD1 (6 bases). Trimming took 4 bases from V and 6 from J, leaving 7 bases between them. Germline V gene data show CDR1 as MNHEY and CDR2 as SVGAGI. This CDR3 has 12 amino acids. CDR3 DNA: TGTGCCAGCAGTTCAGGGGCCAATGAGCAGTTCTTC. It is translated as CASSSGANEQFF.

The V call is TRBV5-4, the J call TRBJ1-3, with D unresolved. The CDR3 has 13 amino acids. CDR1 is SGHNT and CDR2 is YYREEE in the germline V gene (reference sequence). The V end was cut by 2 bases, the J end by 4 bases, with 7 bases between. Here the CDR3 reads CASSFKSGNTIYF. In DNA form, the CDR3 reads TGTGCCAGCAGCTTCAAATCCGGAAACACCATATATTTT. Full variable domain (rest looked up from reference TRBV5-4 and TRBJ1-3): ETGVTQSPTHLIKTRGQQVTLRCSSQSGHNTVSWYQQALGQGPQFIFQYYREEENGRGNFPPRFSGLQFPNYSSELNVNALELDDSALYLCASSFKSGNTIYFGEGSWLTVV.

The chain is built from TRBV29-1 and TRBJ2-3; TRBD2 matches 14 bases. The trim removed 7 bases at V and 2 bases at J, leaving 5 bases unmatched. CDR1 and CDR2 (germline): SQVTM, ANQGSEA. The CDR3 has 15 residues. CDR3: CSGSTSGRVTDTQYF. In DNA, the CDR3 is TGCAGCGGATCGACTAGCGGGAGGGTCACAGATACGCAGTATTTT.

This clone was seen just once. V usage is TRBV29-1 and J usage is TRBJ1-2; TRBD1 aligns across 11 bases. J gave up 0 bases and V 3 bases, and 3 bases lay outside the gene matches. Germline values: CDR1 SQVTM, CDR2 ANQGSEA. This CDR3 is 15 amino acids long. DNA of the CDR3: TGCAGCGTTGACGAGGGACAGGGGGCTAACTATGGCTACACCTTC. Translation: CSVDEGQGANYGYTF.

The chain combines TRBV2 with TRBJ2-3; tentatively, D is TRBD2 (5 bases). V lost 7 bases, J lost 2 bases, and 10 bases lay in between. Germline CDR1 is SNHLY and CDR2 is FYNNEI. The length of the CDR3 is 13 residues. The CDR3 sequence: CASKAEDTDTQYF. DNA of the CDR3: TGTGCCAGCAAGGCGGAGGACACAGATACGCAGTATTTT.

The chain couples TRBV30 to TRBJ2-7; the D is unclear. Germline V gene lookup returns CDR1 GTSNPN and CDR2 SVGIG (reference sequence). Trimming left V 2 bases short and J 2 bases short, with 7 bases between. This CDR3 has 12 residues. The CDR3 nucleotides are TGTGCCTGGAGTATAACCACCTACGAGCAGTACTTC. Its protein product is CAWSITTYEQYF.

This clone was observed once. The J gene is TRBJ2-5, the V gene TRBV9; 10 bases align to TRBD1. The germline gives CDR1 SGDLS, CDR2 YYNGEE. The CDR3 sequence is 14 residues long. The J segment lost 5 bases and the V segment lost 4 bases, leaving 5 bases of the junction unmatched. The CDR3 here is CASSPGTGVETQYF. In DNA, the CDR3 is TGTGCCAGCAGCCCCGGGACAGGGGTCGAGACCCAGTACTTC.

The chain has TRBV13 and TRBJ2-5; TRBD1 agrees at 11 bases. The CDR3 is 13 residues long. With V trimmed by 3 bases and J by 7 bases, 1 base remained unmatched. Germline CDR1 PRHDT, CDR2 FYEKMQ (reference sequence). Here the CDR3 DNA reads TGTGCCAGCAGCTTGGGACAGGGGGGGACCCAGTACTTC. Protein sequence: CASSLGQGGTQYF.

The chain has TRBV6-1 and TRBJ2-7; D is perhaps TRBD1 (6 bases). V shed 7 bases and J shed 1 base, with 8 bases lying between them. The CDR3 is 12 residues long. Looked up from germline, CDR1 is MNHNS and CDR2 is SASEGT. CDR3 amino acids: CASKGQSYEQYF. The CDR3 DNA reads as TGTGCCAGCAAAGGACAGTCCTACGAGCAGTACTTC.

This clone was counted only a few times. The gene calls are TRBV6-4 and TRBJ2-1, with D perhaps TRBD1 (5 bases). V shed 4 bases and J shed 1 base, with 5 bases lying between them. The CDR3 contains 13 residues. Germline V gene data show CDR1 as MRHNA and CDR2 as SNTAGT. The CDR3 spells CASSGTSYNEQFF. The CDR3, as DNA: TGTGCCAGCAGTGGGACATCCTACAATGAGCAGTTCTTC.

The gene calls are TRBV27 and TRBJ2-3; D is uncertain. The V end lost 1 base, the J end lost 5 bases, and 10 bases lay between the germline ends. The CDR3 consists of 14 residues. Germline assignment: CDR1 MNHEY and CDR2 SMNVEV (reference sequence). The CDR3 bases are TGTGCCAGCAGTTTATTTAGGGTAGAAGATACGCAGTATTTT. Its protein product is CASSLFRVEDTQYF.

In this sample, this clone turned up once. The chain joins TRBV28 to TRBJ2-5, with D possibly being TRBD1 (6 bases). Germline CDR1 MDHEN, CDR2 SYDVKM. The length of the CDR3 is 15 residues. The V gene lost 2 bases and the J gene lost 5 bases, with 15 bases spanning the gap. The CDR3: CASSLRRPRGETQYF. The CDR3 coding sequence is TGTGCCAGCAGTTTAAGACGGCCGAGGGGGGAGACCCAGTACTTC.

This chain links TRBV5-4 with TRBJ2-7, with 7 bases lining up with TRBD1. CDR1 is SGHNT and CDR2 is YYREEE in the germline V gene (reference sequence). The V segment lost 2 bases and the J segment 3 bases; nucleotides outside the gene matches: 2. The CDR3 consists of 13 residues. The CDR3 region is CASSLGTDYEQYF. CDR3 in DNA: TGTGCCAGCAGCTTAGGGACAGACTACGAGCAGTACTTC. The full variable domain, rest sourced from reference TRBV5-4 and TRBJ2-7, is ETGVTQSPTHLIKTRGQQVTLRCSSQSGHNTVSWYQQALGQGPQFIFQYYREEENGRGNFPPRFSGLQFPNYSSELNVNALELDDSALYLCASSLGTDYEQYFGPGTRLTVT.

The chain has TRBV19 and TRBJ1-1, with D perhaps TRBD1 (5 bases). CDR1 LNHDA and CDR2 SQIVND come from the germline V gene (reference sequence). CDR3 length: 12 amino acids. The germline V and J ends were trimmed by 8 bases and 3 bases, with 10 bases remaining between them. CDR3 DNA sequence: TGTGCCAGTCGTCAGGGCGACACTGAAGCTTTCTTT. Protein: CASRQGDTEAFF.

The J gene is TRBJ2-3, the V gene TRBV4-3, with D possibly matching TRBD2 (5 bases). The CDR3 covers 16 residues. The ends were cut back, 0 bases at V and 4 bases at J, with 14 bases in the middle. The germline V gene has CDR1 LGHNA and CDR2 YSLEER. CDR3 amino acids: CASSQDPGKGADTQYF. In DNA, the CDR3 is TGCGCCAGCAGCCAAGATCCGGGGAAAGGAGCAGATACGCAGTATTTT.

This chain's CDR3 is CASSSRGTGELFF. The CDR3 DNA reads TGTGCCAGTAGTAGCAGGGGCACCGGGGAGCTGTTTTTT. The chain combines TRBV19 with TRBJ2-2; maybe TRBD1 (6 bases). Trimming removed 4 bases from V and 4 bases from J, with 7 bases in between. This CDR3 region has 13 residues. The germline V gene encodes CDR1 LNHDA and CDR2 SQIVND (reference sequence).

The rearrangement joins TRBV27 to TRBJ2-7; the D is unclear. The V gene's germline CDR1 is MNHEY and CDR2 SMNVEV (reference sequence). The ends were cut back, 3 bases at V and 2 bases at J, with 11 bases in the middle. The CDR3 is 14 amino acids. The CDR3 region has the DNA TGTGCCAGCAGTTTGGCAGGAACCACCTACGAGCAGTACTTC. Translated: CASSLAGTTYEQYF.